These 5 T cell receptor beta chains share one sample of origin, sequenced in a study of T cells expressing NK-cell markers. TCRdb re-called the 5' RACE reads; every CDR3 protein appears as one record, without DNA. The sample shows about 540,000 distinct CDR3 sequences, and less than 4.5% sits with its ten largest clones. Sequenced: blood T cells: a sorted CD56 or NKG2C T cell subset, CD4+ or CD8+ T cells, or bulk PBMC T cells (not recorded which). These receptors came from a man in his late teens or twenties in good health.

The gene calls are TRBV12-3 or TRBV12-4 and TRBJ2-7; no DNA is available, so the TRBD1 call from TCRdb remains unchecked. This CDR3 has 15 amino acids. This chain's CDR3 is CASSSNSDRMGEQYF.

V gene TRBV20-1 combines with J gene TRBJ2-3; TCRdb proposes TRBD1, but this gene call is untestable without DNA. CDR1 is DFQATT and CDR2 is SNEGSKA in the germline V gene (reference sequence). The CDR3 spans 15 residues. CDR3 amino acids: CSAPLTTPGTDTQYF.

J is TRBJ2-3 and V is TRBV28; TCRdb gives TRBD2 as the D gene, but with no DNA this cannot be confirmed. CDR3 size: 17 residues. The V gene's germline CDR1 is MDHEN and CDR2 SYDVKM. CDR3: CASSLSGLARSTDTQYF.

The chain recombines TRBV7-3 with TRBJ2-1; TCRdb gives TRBD1 as the D gene, but with no DNA this cannot be confirmed. Germline-derived CDR1 and CDR2 are SGHTA and FQGTGA. The CDR3 length is 15 residues. The CDR3 protein is CASSSSRHKYNEQFF.

The chain combines TRBV6-5 with TRBJ1-1. Looked up from germline, CDR1 is MNHEY and CDR2 is SVGAGI. This CDR3 comprises 15 residues. The CDR3 here is CASSYSQGRGTEAFF.